These 32 T cell receptor beta chains came from one sample sequenced in a study of stem cell transplantation in POMP-related autoinflammatory disease. The method was immunoSEQ multiplex PCR; TCRdb's version includes in-frame clones alone and lacks a portion of them. The repertoire holds roughly 68,000 clones, about nine tenths seen once, with 0.6% to 0.8% in the top ten. Source: CD4+ T cells from PBMCs, taken after stem cell transplantation. The receptors derive from a human patient with POMP-related autoinflammation and immune dysregulation (PRAID). The T cells may partly be graft donor cells.

The rearrangement uses TRBV28 and TRBJ2-7; 7 bases fit TRBD2. From germline, CDR1 is MDHEN and CDR2 SYDVKM. J lost 2 bases, V lost 3 bases, and 4 bases had no gene match. The CDR3 totals 14 residues. CDR3 sequence: CASSLGGATYEQYF. Here the CDR3 DNA reads TGTGCCAGCAGTTTGGGAGGGGCGACCTACGAGCAGTACTTC.

This chain links TRBV5-1 with TRBJ2-3, with a weak D call TRBD1 (6 bases). Germline CDR1 and CDR2: SGHRS and YFSETQ. V was clipped by 4 bases and J by 14 bases, with 20 bases between them. The CDR3 loop spans 13 amino acids. The CDR3 loop reads CASSNIGGRERYF. DNA of the CDR3: TGCGCCAGCAGCAATATTGGGGGCAGGGAGCGGTATTTT.

This chain connects TRBV5-1 to TRBJ1-1; weak D call: TRBD1 (5 bases). Germline V gives CDR1 SGHRS, CDR2 YFSETQ. V lost 2 bases to trimming and J lost 3 bases, with 8 bases between them. CDR3 length equals 13 residues. CDR3 nucleotides: TGCGCCAGCAGCTTTCAAGGGGACACTGAAGCTTTCTTT. Its protein is CASSFQGDTEAFF.

The V call is TRBV6-2 or TRBV6-3, the J call TRBJ2-3; D perhaps matches TRBD2 (6 bases). The CDR3 contains 14 residues. V lost 3 bases, J lost 10 bases, and 17 bases lay in between. Germline CDR1 is MNHEY and CDR2 is SVGEGT. The CDR3 here is CASSYNRGGESQYF. CDR3 DNA: TGTGCCAGCAGTTATAATCGGGGCGGGGAATCGCAGTATTTT.

The chain combines TRBV27 with TRBJ2-5, with D possibly TRBD2 on 5 matching bases. Between the trimmed V and J ends, which lost 4 bases and 5 bases, there was a span of 17 bases. The germline CDR1 and CDR2 sequences are MNHEY and SMNVEV (reference sequence). The CDR3 length is 15 residues. The CDR3 sequence is CASSYEGSWAETQYF. The CDR3 DNA follows: TGTGCCAGCAGTTATGAGGGATCGTGGGCCGAGACCCAGTACTTC.

The chain is built from TRBV19 and TRBJ2-5, with 10 bases that match TRBD2. Trimming at V came to 1 base and at J to 4 bases, leaving 6 bases not matched to a gene. Germline CDR1 LNHDA, CDR2 SQIVND (reference sequence). The length of the CDR3 is 16 residues. CDR3 residues: CASSIARAGGLETQYF. Written as DNA, the CDR3 is TGTGCCAGTAGTATAGCCCGAGCGGGGGGGCTAGAGACCCAGTACTTC.

This chain's CDR3 is CASSAAPNQPQHF. Written as DNA, the CDR3 is TGCGCCAGCAGTGCGGCCCCCAATCAGCCCCAGCATTTT. V and J are TRBV10-1 and TRBJ1-5; the D is unclear. V lost 4 bases, J lost 3 bases, and 7 bases lay in between. CDR3 length: 13 residues. CDR1 and CDR2 (germline): WNHNN, SYGVQD (reference sequence).

The rearrangement links TRBV7-3 to TRBJ1-1; the D is unclear. V lost 1 base and J 4 bases, leaving 4 bases between the germline ends. The CDR3 has 12 amino acids. Germline values: CDR1 SGHTA, CDR2 FQGTGA. The CDR3 DNA reads as TGTGCCAGCAGCTTAATTGGCACTGAAGCTTTCTTT. This sequence encodes CASSLIGTEAFF.

This rearrangement joins TRBV30 to TRBJ2-7; 11 bases align to TRBD2. With 2 bases clipped from V and 3 bases from J, the junction kept 6 bases outside the gene matches. The CDR3 sequence is 15 residues long. Germline CDR1 and CDR2: GTSNPN and SVGIG (reference sequence). CDR3: CAWSFPGLAGYEQYF. In nucleotides, the CDR3 is TGTGCCTGGAGTTTCCCCGGACTAGCGGGCTACGAGCAGTACTTC.

The rearrangement uses TRBV19 and TRBJ2-1, with 11 bases matching TRBD2. Per the germline V gene, CDR1 is LNHDA and CDR2 is SQIVND (reference sequence). The V and J ends lost 5 bases and 4 bases, in that order; junction bases with no gene match: 1. This CDR3 is built from 14 residues. In DNA form, the CDR3 reads TGTGCCAGTAGTGGGACTAGCGGATACAATGAGCAGTTCTTC. Amino acid sequence: CASSGTSGYNEQFF.

This clone was detected once. This chain joins TRBV18 and TRBJ2-4; weak D call: TRBD1 (6 bases). This CDR3 spans 16 amino acids. Trimming stripped 6 bases from V and 0 bases from J, with 15 bases between. Germline values: CDR1 KGHSH, CDR2 LQKENI. The CDR3 sequence: CASSPGLGAAKNIQYF. The CDR3 DNA sequence: TGTGCCAGCTCGCCAGGGCTGGGGGCAGCCAAAAACATTCAGTACTTC.

The chain's CDR3 is CASSGGQGFYEQYV. The CDR3 nucleotides read TGTGCCAGCAGCGGGGGACAGGGGTTCTACGAGCAGTACGTC. The chain uses TRBV7-9 and TRBJ2-7, with TRBD1 matching over 10 bases. Germline V gene lookup returns CDR1 SEHNR and CDR2 FQNEAQ (reference sequence). Trimming removed 5 bases from V and 3 bases from J; junction bases left unmatched: 4. The CDR3 consists of 14 residues.

V is TRBV19 and J is TRBJ2-1, with 10 bases that match TRBD1. Germline CDR1 LNHDA, CDR2 SQIVND (reference sequence). J lost 8 bases, V lost 6 bases, and 13 bases had no gene match. The CDR3 spans 16 residues. CDR3 sequence (DNA): TGTGCCAGTAGGAGACAGGGGGCAAGTTACGTCGATGAGCAGTTCTTC. This sequence encodes CASRRQGASYVDEQFF.

This clone was detected once. This chain connects TRBV7-9 to TRBJ2-3, with unresolved D. V was clipped by 5 bases and J by 0 bases, with 6 bases between them. The CDR3 spans 13 residues. CDR1 is SEHNR, CDR2 FQNEAQ, per germline (reference sequence). CDR3 sequence reads: CASSESSTDTQYF. DNA for the CDR3: TGTGCCAGCAGCGAAAGTAGCACAGATACGCAGTATTTT.

V and J are TRBV28 and TRBJ2-2, with D perhaps being TRBD1 or TRBD2 (7 bases each). CDR1 and CDR2 (germline): MDHEN, SYDVKM. This CDR3 has 14 amino acids. V was pared by 7 bases and J by 6 bases, with 15 bases between. DNA for the CDR3: TGTGCCAGCAACCCCAGGGGGGGGCCCGGGGAGCTGTTTTTT. It codes for CASNPRGGPGELFF.

The V and J genes are TRBV28 and TRBJ1-1; a weak D match, TRBD1 (5 bases). Between the trimmed V and J ends, which lost 2 bases and 6 bases, there was a span of 13 bases. CDR3 size: 14 residues. Germline-derived CDR1 and CDR2 are MDHEN and SYDVKM. The CDR3: CASSLGRGDSEAFF. As DNA, the CDR3 is TGTGCCAGCAGTTTAGGAAGGGGCGACTCTGAAGCTTTCTTT.

This chain links TRBV28 with TRBJ2-5; D may be TRBD1 (6 bases). Trimming shortened V by 2 bases and J by 5 bases, and 12 bases separated the two germline ends. The CDR3 consists of 14 residues. The germline CDR1 and CDR2 sequences are MDHEN and SYDVKM. CDR3 in DNA: TGTGCCAGCAGTTTAACGGGCAGGGGCGAGACCCAGTACTTC. Protein product: CASSLTGRGETQYF.

This clone was counted between two and nine times. The rearrangement uses TRBV18 and TRBJ1-2; unclear D gene. The length of the CDR3 is 14 residues. Trimming took 8 bases from V and 1 from J, leaving 14 bases between them. Looked up from germline, CDR1 is KGHSH and CDR2 is LQKENI. CDR3 coding DNA: TGTGCCAGCAACTCCGGACGGGATAACTATGGCTACACCTTC. Its translation: CASNSGRDNYGYTF.

V usage is TRBV19 and J usage is TRBJ2-7, with TRBD2 matching over 9 bases. Per the germline V gene, CDR1 is LNHDA and CDR2 is SQIVND (reference sequence). The CDR3 has 15 amino acids. The ends lost 4 bases at V and 6 bases at J; junction bases unmatched: 10. The CDR3 loop is CASSNYLTSGLEQYF. The CDR3 DNA reads as TGTGCCAGTAGTAACTATTTGACTAGCGGTCTCGAGCAGTACTTC. The full variable domain, rest sourced from reference TRBV19 and TRBJ2-7, is DGGITQSPKYLFRKEGQNVTLSCEQNLNHDAMYWYRQDPGQGLRLIYYSQIVNDFQKGDIAEGYSVSREKKESFPLTVTSAQKNPTAFYLCASSNYLTSGLEQYFGPGTRLTVT.

This chain connects TRBV28 to TRBJ2-6; D is ambiguous. Germline V lookup: CDR1 MDHEN, CDR2 SYDVKM. CDR3 length: 15 amino acids. V lost 3 bases and J lost 0, with 6 bases in between. CDR3 in amino acids: CASSFRLSGANVLTF. The CDR3 DNA sequence: TGTGCCAGCAGTTTTCGCCTCTCTGGGGCCAACGTCCTGACTTTC. Full variable domain (missing parts from reference TRBV28 and TRBJ2-6): DVKVTQSSRYLVKRTGEKVFLECVQDMDHENMFWYRQDPGLGLRLIYFSYDVKMKEKGDIPEGYSVSREKKERFSLILESASTNQTSMYLCASSFRLSGANVLTFGAGSRLTVL.

This chain uses TRBV27 with TRBJ2-5; D may be TRBD1 (6 bases). V was clipped by 2 bases and J by 0 bases, with 10 bases between them. Germline loops: CDR1 MNHEY, CDR2 SMNVEV (reference sequence). The length of the CDR3 is 15 residues. Written as DNA, the CDR3 is TGTGCCAGCAGTTTAAGGCAGGGGTACCAAGAGACCCAGTACTTC. Protein: CASSLRQGYQETQYF.

This clone appeared a single time. This chain connects TRBV5-6 to TRBJ1-6, with D possibly TRBD1 on 6 matching bases. CDR3 length: 16 residues. The ends were cut back, 4 bases at V and 7 bases at J, with 18 bases in the middle. Germline V gene sequence: CDR1 SGHDT, CDR2 YYEEEE. CDR3: CASSRSLDSGNSPLHF. The CDR3, as DNA: TGTGCCAGCAGCCGTAGTTTGGACAGTGGGAATTCACCCCTCCACTTT.

The rearrangement links TRBV24-1 to TRBJ2-3, with D hard to call. Trimming took 7 bases from V and 6 from J, leaving 7 bases between them. This CDR3 comprises 11 residues. Germline values: CDR1 KGHDR, CDR2 SFDVKD. This chain's CDR3 is CATSTVDTQYF. The CDR3 DNA follows: TGTGCCACCAGCACGGTGGATACGCAGTATTTT.

The chain couples TRBV3-1 (or the pseudogene TRBV3-2) to TRBJ2-1, with a tentative D call TRBD2 (5 bases). The ends were cut back, 2 bases at V and 8 bases at J, with 13 bases in the middle. The CDR3 runs to 14 residues. Germline lookup yields CDR1 LGHDT and CDR2 YNNKEL (reference sequence). CDR3 residues: CASSQSGGSDEQFF. CDR3 DNA sequence: TGTGCCAGCAGCCAATCCGGAGGTAGCGATGAGCAGTTCTTC.

V is TRBV24-1 and J is TRBJ1-5, with a tentative D call TRBD1 (6 bases). Germline lookup yields CDR1 KGHDR and CDR2 SFDVKD. The CDR3 has 17 amino acids. V lost 2 bases and J 3 bases, leaving 16 bases between the germline ends. The CDR3 region has the DNA TGTGCCACCAGTGATTACCGAGCGGGACATCACAATCAGCCCCAGCATTTT. Residues: CATSDYRAGHHNQPQHF.

This clone was seen a few times. One end of the junction varies from germline; a read error may be responsible. The chain is built from TRBV27 and TRBJ2-7; 7 bases line up with TRBD1. Germline CDR1 and CDR2: MNHEY and SMNVEV (reference sequence). The CDR3 sequence is 16 residues long. The CDR3 nucleotides are TGTGCCAGCAGCCCAGTTGCCGGGACAGTCGCTCCTACGTGGAACTTC. It specifies CASSPVAGTVAPTWNF.

This chain links TRBV25-1 with TRBJ1-4, with TRBD1 matching 11 bases. V lost 8 bases, J lost 3 bases, and 8 bases stayed unmatched. Germline V gene lookup returns CDR1 MGHDK and CDR2 SYGVNS. CDR3 length equals 16 residues. The CDR3 bases are TGTGCCAGCGAGCCCGGACAGGGGGCCCCTAATGAAAAACTGTTTTTT. Its translation is CASEPGQGAPNEKLFF. The variable domain in full, with the rest retrieved from reference TRBV25-1 and TRBJ1-4, is EADIYQTPRYLVIGTGKKITLECSQTMGHDKMYWYQQDPGMELHLIHYSYGVNSTEKGDLSSESTVSRIRTEHFPLTLESARPSHTSQYLCASEPGQGAPNEKLFFGSGTQLSVL.

This clone was found a few times. Here the CDR3 DNA reads TGTGCCAGCAGGAAGGATTCACCCCTCCACTTT. The encoded protein is CASRKDSPLHF. V is TRBV2 and J is TRBJ1-6; D not resolved. The germline CDR1 and CDR2 sequences are SNHLY and FYNNEI. This CDR3 has 11 amino acids. V gave up 6 bases and J gave up 8 bases, with 5 bases separating them.

This chain joins TRBV21-1 and TRBJ1-6; the D segment call TRBD1 is taken from the table without a DNA check. TRBV21-1 is tagged as a pseudogene. The CDR3 length is 17 residues. CDR3 loop: CASSKVQGGTYNSPLHF. The DNA of the CDR3 is TGTGCCAGCAGCAAAGTACAGGGGGGGACCTATAATTCACCCCTCCACTTT.

The genes are TRBV29-1 and TRBJ1-1, with D maybe TRBD1 (5 bases). The germline CDR1 and CDR2 sequences are SQVTM and ANQGSEA. CDR3 length equals 11 residues. With 4 bases removed from V and 4 bases from J, the gap between germline ends came to 7 bases. The CDR3 sequence is CSVAGSTEAFF. The CDR3 DNA reads TGCAGCGTTGCAGGGAGCACTGAAGCTTTCTTT.

The chain uses TRBV6-5 and TRBJ1-5; no clear D. Germline V lookup: CDR1 MNHEY, CDR2 SVGAGI. The CDR3 length is 13 residues. With 6 bases removed from V and 7 bases from J, the gap between germline ends came to 13 bases. This CDR3 is CASRLTSGQPQHF. The CDR3 nucleotides read TGTGCCAGCAGACTAACGTCTGGCCAGCCCCAGCATTTT.

The chain links TRBV7-9 to TRBJ1-5; unclear D gene. Germline CDR1 reads SEHNR; CDR2 reads FQNEAQ (reference sequence). The CDR3 consists of 13 residues. V was clipped by 4 bases and J by 4 bases, with 8 bases between them. Written as DNA, the CDR3 is TGTGCCAGCAGCTCGGCGGGGAATCAGCCCCAGCATTTT. This encodes CASSSAGNQPQHF.